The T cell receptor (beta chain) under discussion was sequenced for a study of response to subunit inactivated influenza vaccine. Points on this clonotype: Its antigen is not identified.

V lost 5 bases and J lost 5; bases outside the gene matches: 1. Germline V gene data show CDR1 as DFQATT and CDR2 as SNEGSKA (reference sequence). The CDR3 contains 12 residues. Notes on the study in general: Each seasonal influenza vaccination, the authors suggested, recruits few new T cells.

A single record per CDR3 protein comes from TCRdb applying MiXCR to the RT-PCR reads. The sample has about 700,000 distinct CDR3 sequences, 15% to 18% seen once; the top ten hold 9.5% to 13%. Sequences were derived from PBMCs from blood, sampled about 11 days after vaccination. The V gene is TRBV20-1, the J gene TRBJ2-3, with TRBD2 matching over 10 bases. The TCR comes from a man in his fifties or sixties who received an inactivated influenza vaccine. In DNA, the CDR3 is TGCAGTGCTCGGACTAGCGGAGATACGCAGTATTTT. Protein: CSARTSGDTQYF.